This entry features one T cell receptor beta chain sequence. This receptor's antigen is unknown. No per-base quality is available; no much larger clone lies one base away. The V and J ends are trimmed by 2 bases and 2 bases, leaving 13 bases between them. The CDR3 goes from the cysteine to the phenylalanine over 15 residues. This entry keeps only the CDR3 DNA: 45 bases, framed from base 1. CDR1 and CDR2, per the germline V gene, are SGHRS and YFSETQ. TCR cDNA was synthesized by 5'RACE template switching, through which a universal primer site and unique molecular identifiers were introduced. Priming of cDNA synthesis was performed from both the TCR alpha and TCR beta constant segments. Library amplification used two PCR steps, and the second PCR step added sample barcodes and sequencing adapters. Sequencing of the libraries was done on either Illumina HiSeq 2500 (2x100 bp) or NovaSeq (2x150 bp). The published analysis was carried out like this. MIGEC was used to demultiplex reads and collapse the reads into UMI consensus sequences, and MiXCR was used for V(D)J alignment. Vaccine-responding clonotypes were identified with edgeR using replicate PBMC samples, with FDR below 0.01 and a log2 fold change above 5 up to day 15 being required. Each bulk clonotype received a CD4 or CD8 identity based on whether the sequenced CD4 or CD8 repertoire contained that clonotype at higher abundance. TCRdb's own reprocessing of the public reads used fastp at Q25 and MiXCR and kept productive beta chains. Every entry covers one CDR3 protein and lists the most common genes and DNA from its rows. The V and J calls follow TCRdb's processing rather than the paper's. The sample data list 250,000 to 300,000 distinct CDR3 sequences, and approximately 13% of these were observed just once. Jointly, the top ten make up approximately 0.49% of the sample.

In light of the paper, this sample's treatment or condition label describes: live attenuated yellow fever vaccine strain. PBMCs were isolated from peripheral blood using a standard Ficoll-Paque protocol. Dynabeads CD4 and CD8 positive selection kits were used to isolate CD4 and CD8 T-cell fractions. TriZol was used to extract RNA from bulk PBMCs, CD4 and CD8 fractions, and dextramer-positive and dextramer-negative fractions. The data derive from a study of T cells after yellow fever vaccination (dated by TCRdb to between 2017 and 2020). Turning to the overall study: Libraries from fractions with low cell numbers were prepared with the SMART-Seq v4 Ultra Low Input RNA kit. Bulk TCR alpha and beta repertoires were sequenced longitudinally to track T-cell clones before and after primary and booster YFV17D yellow fever vaccination. Two healthy male donors, one aged 18 to 30 and one aged 30 to 40 years, made up the cohort. Blood was drawn at multiple timepoints before and after primary and secondary immunization, with bulk PBMC replicates and cell subsets isolated. Study-level results and caveats: Compared with the primary T-cell response, the secondary T-cell response was faster but weaker, reaching its peak on day 5 rather than on day 15. Only a couple of donors were included in the study, so the extent to which the findings can be generalized is limited. Most clones expanded after primary vaccination were re-detected after the booster (almost 98% of CD4 and around nine tenths of CD8), suggesting broad memory maintenance. A small fraction of clonotypes showed up in both the CD4 and CD8 compartments, probably as a result of convergent recombination. FACS-sorted repertoires could contain abundant contaminating clonotypes from the bulk population, so computational filtering was required.

Source: CD4+ T cells sorted from PBMCs, taken 45 days after the yellow fever booster vaccination. Recombination connected TRBV5-1 to TRBJ1-1; TRBD1 is a possible D gene, resting on 6 matching bases. The receptor's source is a man aged 25-45 years who received the YFV17D yellow fever vaccine. The CDR3 here reads CASSFRQDRNTEAFF. The nucleotide sequence reads as follows: TGCGCCAGCAGCTTCCGACAGGACCGCAACACTGAAGCTTTCTTT.